The 15 T cell receptor beta chains below were found in one sample sequenced in a study of cytomegalovirus exposure and HLA in healthy donors. It was with 60 Vbeta and 13 Jbeta primers that the PCR ran. Data came from immunoSEQ multiplex PCR; TCRdb stores just in-frame clones and leaves some out. The sample gives approximately 190,000 clones, roughly 80% of which show up once; 2.6% is in the top ten. The sample taken for sequencing was PBMCs. The receptors come from a woman aged 50 to 60 in good health and CMV-seropositive.

The chain carries TRBV18 and TRBJ2-2; tentative D call: TRBD1 (6 bases). The CDR3 spans 15 residues. V was shortened by 3 bases and J by 2 bases, with 10 bases between the two germline ends. In germline, CDR1 is KGHSH, CDR2 LQKENI. CDR3 residues: CASSPRTDNTGELFF. CDR3 in DNA: TGTGCCAGCTCACCCAGGACAGACAACACCGGGGAGCTGTTTTTT.

This clone showed up just a few times. V and J are TRBV5-1 and TRBJ2-5, with a tentative D call TRBD2 (7 bases). With 4 bases removed from V and 5 bases from J, the gap between germline ends came to 21 bases. The germline V gene encodes CDR1 SGHRS and CDR2 YFSETQ. This CDR3 contains 16 residues. CDR3 loop: CASSLLGRGQRETQYF. For the CDR3, the DNA is TGCGCCAGCAGCCTCCTGGGGCGGGGGCAGCGCGAGACCCAGTACTTC.

J is TRBJ2-4 and V is TRBV4-1; 13 nucleotides match TRBD2. The CDR3 is 17 amino acids. V trimming: 4 bases; J trimming: 2 bases; junction bases outside the gene matches: 5. Germline lookup yields CDR1 MGHRA and CDR2 YSYEKL. As DNA, the CDR3 is TGCGCCAGCAGCCCACAGACTAGCGGGAGGACCAAAAACATTCAGTACTTC. Translated: CASSPQTSGRTKNIQYF.

The chain joins TRBV27 to TRBJ2-7; D gene ambiguous. The ends were cut back, 4 bases at V and 0 bases at J, with 19 bases in the middle. The CDR3 runs 17 residues. In germline, CDR1 is MNHEY, CDR2 SMNVEV (reference sequence). CDR3 region: CASSSLSDGERSYEQYF. The CDR3 coding sequence is TGTGCCAGCAGTTCGTTAAGCGACGGCGAACGCTCCTACGAGCAGTACTTC.

The V call is TRBV11-2, the J call TRBJ2-7; 10 bases are a match to TRBD2. Germline assignment: CDR1 SGHAT and CDR2 FQNNGV. J was trimmed by 0 bases and V by 5 bases; bases with no gene match: 7. The CDR3 length is 16 residues. CDR3 sequence (DNA): TGTGCCAGCAGCCTCTACTCTAGCGGGGGCTCCTACGAGCAGTACTTC. It is translated as CASSLYSSGGSYEQYF.

The V gene is TRBV6-5, the J gene TRBJ1-1; D not resolved. Germline V gene sequence: CDR1 MNHEY, CDR2 SVGAGI. V lost 10 bases and J 1 base, leaving 10 bases between the germline ends. This CDR3 spans 12 amino acids. The CDR3 DNA reads as TGTGCCATCCGGGGTTGGAACACTGAAGCTTTCTTT. Amino acid sequence: CAIRGWNTEAFF.

The V call is TRBV5-1, the J call TRBJ2-5, with D possibly being TRBD1 (5 bases). CDR1 is SGHRS, CDR2 YFSETQ, per germline. The CDR3 is 14 amino acids. V lost 4 bases and J 0 bases, leaving 10 bases between the germline ends. CDR3 DNA sequence: TGCGCCAGCAGCCCACCGACAGACCAAGAGACCCAGTACTTC. Translated: CASSPPTDQETQYF.

This chain uses TRBV4-3 with TRBJ2-3; no firm D call. From germline, CDR1 is LGHNA and CDR2 YSLEER. V gave up 0 bases and J gave up 1 base, with 5 bases separating them. The CDR3 is 14 residues long. The CDR3, as DNA: TGCGCCAGCAGCCAAGATGTCGGCACAGATACGCAGTATTTT. Protein: CASSQDVGTDTQYF.

Worth noting for this clone: The sample holds other DNA sequences that translate to the same CDR3. Written as DNA, the CDR3 is TGTGCCAGCTCACCCTCGTCAGATACGCAGTATTTT. Its protein is CASSPSSDTQYF. The chain joins TRBV18 to TRBJ2-3; D is unresolved. Trimming took 3 bases from V and 4 from J, leaving 5 bases between them. This CDR3 is built from 12 residues. The germline gives CDR1 KGHSH, CDR2 LQKENI.

The J gene is TRBJ1-1, the V gene TRBV2; possible D gene TRBD1, 6 bases. The CDR3 covers 13 residues. Germline CDR1 SNHLY, CDR2 FYNNEI. V was trimmed by 6 bases and J by 1 base, leaving 9 bases between them. The CDR3 sequence: CASSWTENTEAFF. The CDR3 DNA is TGTGCCAGCAGCTGGACAGAGAACACTGAAGCTTTCTTT.

This chain connects TRBV29-1 to TRBJ1-1; no firm D call. Per germline, CDR1 SQVTM and CDR2 ANQGSEA. This CDR3 is 13 amino acids long. Trimming cost V 6 bases and J 0 bases, with 11 bases left between them. The chain's CDR3 is CSVSGKLNTEAFF. The CDR3 nucleotides are TGCAGCGTCTCCGGGAAGCTGAACACTGAAGCTTTCTTT.

The gene calls are TRBV14 and TRBJ2-5, with D unclear. The end of the DNA fits TRBJ2-7 better, so the J call may be wrong. From germline, CDR1 is SGHDN and CDR2 FVKESK. This CDR3 is 12 amino acids long. The CDR3 spells CASSFRYYEQYF. The CDR3 DNA reads as TGTGCCAGCAGCTTCCGCTACTACGAGCAGTACTTC.

This clone was detected only once. The chain combines TRBV5-4 with TRBJ2-3; TRBD2 aligns across 12 bases. V gave up 4 bases and J gave up 6 bases; unmatched junction bases: 9. The CDR3 is 16 amino acids. Looked up from germline, CDR1 is SGHNT and CDR2 is YYREEE (reference sequence). CDR3 region: CASSPTSGGFLDTQYF. The CDR3 nucleotides read TGTGCCAGCAGCCCCACTAGCGGGGGGTTCTTGGATACGCAGTATTTT.

In its sample, this clone was seen a few times. This chain connects TRBV5-1 to TRBJ2-7; TRBD1 aligns across 9 bases. The CDR3 runs to 15 residues. J gave up 5 bases and V 3 bases, and 9 bases lay outside the gene matches. CDR1 and CDR2 (germline): SGHRS, YFSETQ. CDR3 sequence (DNA): TGCGCCAGCAGCTCCGGGACAGGGACTTCCCACGAGCAGTACTTC. This codes for CASSSGTGTSHEQYF. Filled out from reference TRBV5-1 and TRBJ2-7, the complete variable domain reads KAGVTQTPRYLIKTRGQQVTLSCSPISGHRSVSWYQQTPGQGLQFLFEYFSETQRNKGNFPGRFSGRQFSNSRSEMNVSTLELGDSALYLCASSSGTGTSHEQYFGPGTRLTVT.

The chain employs TRBV7-2 and TRBJ1-2; D possibly corresponds to TRBD1 (5 bases). CDR1 is SGHTA, CDR2 FQGNSA, per germline. There are 15 residues in the CDR3. The V gene lost 0 bases and the J gene lost 0 bases, with 8 bases spanning the gap. The DNA for the CDR3 is TGTGCCAGCAGCTTAGCCTTGACAGCTAACTATGGCTACACCTTC. This gives the protein CASSLALTANYGYTF.